These T cell receptor beta chains were read from a single sample in a study of response to subunit inactivated influenza vaccine. TCRdb re-called the RT-PCR reads through MiXCR, storing one row per CDR3 protein. Among about 480,000 distinct CDR3 sequences listed, 10% to 15% were seen once. The source material was PBMCs from blood, sampled 45 days after vaccination. Receptors originate from a man aged 45-65 years who received an inactivated influenza vaccine. Each CDR3 is given with its conserved first and last residue. The order of the fields is D gene, V gene, clone size, J gene, CDR3 DNA, CDR3 protein. D genes are given only for firm matches. Expanded clones get a size class; other rows say once, few or many, or leave the size out.

D gene: NA; V gene: TRBV7-8; clone size: NA; J gene: TRBJ2-7; CDR3 DNA: TGTGCCAGCAGAGGCGACACGTCCAGCGAGCAGTACTTC; CDR3 protein: CASRGDTSSEQYF
D gene: TRBD1; V gene: TRBV3-1; clone size: NA; J gene: TRBJ1-2; CDR3 DNA: TGTGCCAGCAGCCACCTACACTCGGGACAGCCCTACTATGGCTACACCTTC; CDR3 protein: CASSHLHSGQPYYGYTF
D gene: NA; V gene: TRBV7-9; clone size: NA; J gene: TRBJ2-7; CDR3 DNA: TGTGCCAGCAGCTTAGAGCCAGGGTCCTACGAGCAGTACTTC; CDR3 protein: CASSLEPGSYEQYF
D gene: NA; V gene: TRBV28; clone size: NA; J gene: TRBJ2-7; CDR3 DNA: TGTGCCAGCACGCCGACACCCTACGAGCAGTACTTC; CDR3 protein: CASTPTPYEQYF
D gene: TRBD1; V gene: TRBV27; clone size: NA; J gene: TRBJ2-7; CDR3 DNA: TGTGCCAGCAGTTTATCGCCCGGAGGGACAGGGGGCTACGAGCAGTACTTC; CDR3 protein: CASSLSPGGTGGYEQYF
D gene: NA; V gene: TRBV5-5; clone size: many; J gene: TRBJ2-3; CDR3 DNA: TGTGCCAGCAGCTCTTTCACCGGGACGGACCACACAGATACGCAGTATTTT; CDR3 protein: CASSSFTGTDHTDTQYF
D gene: NA; V gene: TRBV12-3/TRBV12-4; clone size: many; J gene: TRBJ2-5; CDR3 DNA: TGTGCCAGCAGTTCACACCGATTGATCGGCGTCGGAGGGACCCAGTACTTC; CDR3 protein: CASSSHRLIGVGGTQYF
D gene: TRBD1; V gene: TRBV11-2; clone size: few; J gene: TRBJ2-1; CDR3 DNA: TGTGCCAGCAGCTTAGATTTGGGACAGAGCTACAATGAGCAGTTCTTC; CDR3 protein: CASSLDLGQSYNEQFF
D gene: TRBD1; V gene: TRBV5-1; clone size: many; J gene: TRBJ1-4; CDR3 DNA: TGCGCCAGCAGCCGGGACAGGGCTAATGAAAAACTGTTTTTT; CDR3 protein: CASSRDRANEKLFF
D gene: NA; V gene: TRBV12-3/TRBV12-4; clone size: medium-sized; J gene: TRBJ2-7; CDR3 DNA: TGTGCCAGCAGTCCTTCACGCAGGGCTATATACGAGCAGTACTTC; CDR3 protein: CASSPSRRAIYEQYF
D gene: NA; V gene: TRBV20-1; clone size: few; J gene: TRBJ2-5; CDR3 DNA: TGCAGTGCTAGAGTAGGTCCGAAAGAGACCCAGTACTTC; CDR3 protein: CSARVGPKETQYF
D gene: TRBD2; V gene: TRBV6-5; clone size: NA; J gene: TRBJ2-7; CDR3 DNA: TGTGCCAGCAGTTACTTGTCGGGAGGGAACTACGAGCAGTACTTC; CDR3 protein: CASSYLSGGNYEQYF
D gene: NA; V gene: TRBV20-1; clone size: few; J gene: TRBJ2-1; CDR3 DNA: TGCAGTGCTAGCATGACCGAAGGGAGGTTCTTC; CDR3 protein: CSASMTEGRFF
D gene: TRBD1; V gene: TRBV6-1; clone size: NA; J gene: TRBJ1-2; CDR3 DNA: TGTGCCAGCAGCCTCCGGGACAGGGGTGACTATGGCTACACCTTC; CDR3 protein: CASSLRDRGDYGYTF
D gene: NA; V gene: TRBV29-1; clone size: NA; J gene: TRBJ1-3; CDR3 DNA: TGCAGCGTGCAGGGATCTGGAAACACCATATATTTT; CDR3 protein: CSVQGSGNTIYF
D gene: NA; V gene: TRBV21-1; clone size: few; J gene: TRBJ2-5; CDR3 DNA: TGTGCCAGCAGCTGGACTAGCGGGGAACAAGAGACCCAGTACTTC; CDR3 protein: CASSWTSGEQETQYF
D gene: NA; V gene: TRBV5-6; clone size: few; J gene: TRBJ1-1; CDR3 DNA: TGTGCCAGCAGCTTCGAGAGGAACACTGAAGCTTTCTTT; CDR3 protein: CASSFERNTEAFF
D gene: TRBD2; V gene: TRBV18; clone size: few; J gene: TRBJ2-3; CDR3 DNA: TGTGCCAGCTCAATAGCGGGGAGCACAGATACGCAGTATTTT; CDR3 protein: CASSIAGSTDTQYF
D gene: NA; V gene: TRBV6-1; clone size: many; J gene: TRBJ2-5; CDR3 DNA: TGTGCCAGCAGCAAGGATCTATCAAGGCGGTACTTC; CDR3 protein: CASSKDLSRRYF
D gene: NA; V gene: TRBV12-3/TRBV12-4; clone size: few; J gene: TRBJ1-5; CDR3 DNA: TGTGCCACAGCCCGGACTCTTGCTCAGCCCCAGCATTTT; CDR3 protein: CATARTLAQPQHF
D gene: TRBD2; V gene: TRBV7-2; clone size: few; J gene: TRBJ2-3; CDR3 DNA: TGTGCCAGCAGCTTAAAAGGGAGGGGAGCGCAGTATTTT; CDR3 protein: CASSLKGRGAQYF
D gene: NA; V gene: TRBV5-1; clone size: few; J gene: TRBJ2-5; CDR3 DNA: TGCGCCAGCAGCGCCGGGACGGAGGGGGAGACCCAGTACTTC; CDR3 protein: CASSAGTEGETQYF
D gene: TRBD1; V gene: TRBV7-2; clone size: many; J gene: TRBJ1-6; CDR3 DNA: TGTGCCAGCAGCGAGGACAGGGGCCACCCCTATAATTCACCCCTCCACTTT; CDR3 protein: CASSEDRGHPYNSPLHF
D gene: NA; V gene: TRBV7-3; clone size: many; J gene: TRBJ2-3; CDR3 DNA: TGTGCCAGCAGCTTAACGTTTGGGGTCACAGATACGCAGTATTTT; CDR3 protein: CASSLTFGVTDTQYF
D gene: TRBD2; V gene: TRBV11-1; clone size: NA; J gene: TRBJ2-1; CDR3 DNA: TGTGCCAGCAGCTCGGCGGGGGGGCCTAAGAATGAGCAGTTCTTC; CDR3 protein: CASSSAGGPKNEQFF
D gene: TRBD1; V gene: TRBV7-2; clone size: few; J gene: TRBJ2-1; CDR3 DNA: TGTGCCAGCAGCCGACGACAGGGGGACAATGAGCAGTTCTTC; CDR3 protein: CASSRRQGDNEQFF
D gene: TRBD1; V gene: TRBV7-9; clone size: NA; J gene: TRBJ1-2; CDR3 DNA: TGTGCCAGCAGCTTACAGACAGGGGCAGGCTATGGCTACACCTTC; CDR3 protein: CASSLQTGAGYGYTF
D gene: NA; V gene: TRBV12-3/TRBV12-4; clone size: few; J gene: TRBJ1-6; CDR3 DNA: TGTGCCAGCAGTTTAAGAAGGGCAAGCTCCTATAATTCACCCCTCCACTTT; CDR3 protein: CASSLRRASSYNSPLHF
D gene: TRBD2; V gene: TRBV20-1; clone size: few; J gene: TRBJ2-1; CDR3 DNA: TGCAGTGCTCCTAGCGGGAGGGGAGTCCATGAGCAGTTCTTC; CDR3 protein: CSAPSGRGVHEQFF
D gene: NA; V gene: TRBV10-3; clone size: many; J gene: TRBJ2-7; CDR3 DNA: TGTGCCATCAGGGAACAGGGGGGGATCTACGAGCAGTACTTC; CDR3 protein: CAIREQGGIYEQYF
D gene: NA; V gene: TRBV2; clone size: few; J gene: TRBJ1-6; CDR3 DNA: TGTGCCAGCAAGGGATGGCAGGAGTCATCCCTCCACTTT; CDR3 protein: CASKGWQESSLHF
D gene: TRBD1; V gene: TRBV20-1; clone size: few; J gene: TRBJ1-5; CDR3 DNA: TGCAGTGCTAGACTTACTCAGGGGGGGTATCAGCCCCAGCATTTT; CDR3 protein: CSARLTQGGYQPQHF
D gene: TRBD2; V gene: TRBV4-3; clone size: NA; J gene: TRBJ2-5; CDR3 DNA: TGCGCCAGCAGCCAACAAGCGGGGGCGGGAGAGACCCAGTACTTC; CDR3 protein: CASSQQAGAGETQYF
D gene: TRBD1; V gene: TRBV12-3/TRBV12-4; clone size: many; J gene: TRBJ1-1; CDR3 DNA: TGTGCCAGCAGCCACAGGGGATCCGGCACTGAAGCTTTCTTT; CDR3 protein: CASSHRGSGTEAFF
D gene: TRBD2; V gene: TRBV5-1; clone size: NA; J gene: TRBJ2-3; CDR3 DNA: TGCGCCAGCAGCCCGGGACTAGCGGGGGGGCTGGATACGCAGTATTTT; CDR3 protein: CASSPGLAGGLDTQYF
D gene: NA; V gene: TRBV2; clone size: NA; J gene: TRBJ2-7; CDR3 DNA: TGTGCCAGCGGTCCGGGGACCAGAGACGCCTACGAGCAGTACTTC; CDR3 protein: CASGPGTRDAYEQYF
D gene: NA; V gene: TRBV6-5; clone size: many; J gene: TRBJ2-3; CDR3 DNA: TGTGCCAGCAGTTACTCGTCAGGGGGCACAGATACGCAGTATTTT; CDR3 protein: CASSYSSGGTDTQYF